This T cell receptor (beta chain) was retrieved from a study of blood T cell repertoires in COVID-19. As for the study in general: T cells, B-cell-depleted T cells, or PBMCs supplied cDNA or gDNA.

Recruited during active infection, patients (from Seattle) were subsequently followed longitudinally. V lost 0 bases, J lost 12 bases, and 8 bases stayed unmatched. The germline CDR1 and CDR2 sequences are SGHTA and FQGNSA. The CDR3 has 14 residues. The protocol was immunoSEQ multiplex PCR, while the TCRdb copy is restricted to in-frame clones and leaves out a portion. In the table there are fewer than 700,000 clones, 70% to 90% of which are singletons. The chain recombines TRBV7-2 with TRBJ2-1, with 7 bases matching TRBD1. The receptor was derived from a woman aged 45-65 years with COVID-19, enrolled during active disease. Sequencing was done on a sample of peripheral blood. In DNA form, the CDR3 reads TGTGCCAGCAGCTTAGCGCACACAGGGGCACTGCAGTTCTTC. Its protein is CASSLAHTGALQFF. The variable domain in full, completed from reference TRBV7-2 and TRBJ2-1, reads GAGVSQSPSNKVTEKGKDVELRCDPISGHTALYWYRQSLGQGLEFLIYFQGNSAPDKSGLPSDRFSAERTGGSVSTLTIQRTQQEDSAVYLCASSLAHTGALQFFGPGTRLTVL.